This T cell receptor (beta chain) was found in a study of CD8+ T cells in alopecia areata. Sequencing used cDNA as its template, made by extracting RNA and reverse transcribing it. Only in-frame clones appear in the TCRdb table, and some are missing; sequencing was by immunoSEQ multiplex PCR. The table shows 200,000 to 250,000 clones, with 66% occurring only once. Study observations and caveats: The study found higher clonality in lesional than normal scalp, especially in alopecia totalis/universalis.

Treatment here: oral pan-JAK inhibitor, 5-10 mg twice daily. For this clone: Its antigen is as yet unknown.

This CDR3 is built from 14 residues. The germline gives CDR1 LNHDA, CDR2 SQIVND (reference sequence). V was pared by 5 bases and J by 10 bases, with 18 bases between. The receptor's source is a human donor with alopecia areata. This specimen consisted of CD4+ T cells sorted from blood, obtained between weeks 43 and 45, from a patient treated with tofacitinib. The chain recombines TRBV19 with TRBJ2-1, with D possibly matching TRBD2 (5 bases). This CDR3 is CASSQADSLAEQFF. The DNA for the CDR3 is TGTGCCAGTAGTCAGGCGGACTCTCTCGCGGAGCAGTTCTTC.